A single sample gave rise to the 11 T cell receptor beta chains below, sequenced in a study of blood T cell repertoires in COVID-19. The protocol was immunoSEQ multiplex PCR, while the TCRdb copy is restricted to in-frame clones and leaves out a portion. The table has 300,000 to 500,000 clones, around 89% seen once. Sequencing used PBMCs or T cells enriched from blood (not recorded which). Receptors originate from a woman in her 30s with acute COVID-19.

This clone has just one count. V gene TRBV6-5 combines with J gene TRBJ2-3; TRBD1 matches at 11 bases. The CDR3 runs 15 residues. The V segment lost 6 bases and the J segment 5 bases; nucleotides outside the gene matches: 7. CDR1 and CDR2 from the germline V gene are MNHEY and SVGAGI. In nucleotides, the CDR3 is TGTGCCAGCAGCCATGGGACAGGGGGACGAGATACGCAGTATTTT. Protein product: CASSHGTGGRDTQYF.

The chain employs TRBV18 and TRBJ2-2; weak D call: TRBD1 (6 bases). Trimming stripped 6 bases from V and 1 base from J, with 15 bases between. The germline gives CDR1 KGHSH, CDR2 LQKENI. The CDR3 has 16 amino acids. CDR3 protein: CASSPQGTLNTGELFF. The CDR3 DNA is TGTGCCAGCTCCCCCCAGGGGACCTTGAACACCGGGGAGCTGTTTTTT.

This chain links TRBV5-1 with TRBJ1-1; 11 bases are shared with TRBD1. With 6 bases clipped from V and 1 base from J, the junction kept 5 bases outside the gene matches. Germline assignment: CDR1 SGHRS and CDR2 YFSETQ. The CDR3 length is 15 residues. The CDR3: CASISGTGGNTEAFF. CDR3 in DNA: TGCGCCAGCATCTCGGGGACAGGGGGGAACACTGAAGCTTTCTTT. Using reference TRBV5-1 and TRBJ1-1 for the parts outside the CDR3, the full variable domain is KAGVTQTPRYLIKTRGQQVTLSCSPISGHRSVSWYQQTPGQGLQFLFEYFSETQRNKGNFPGRFSGRQFSNSRSEMNVSTLELGDSALYLCASISGTGGNTEAFFGQGTRLTVV.

The chain has TRBV29-1 and TRBJ2-3; 15 bases line up with TRBD2. The J segment lost 1 base and the V segment lost 6 bases, leaving 8 bases of the junction unmatched. Germline CDR1 and CDR2: SQVTM and ANQGSEA. The CDR3 has 17 residues. This CDR3 is CSVQRTSGGAGTDTQYF. The DNA for the CDR3 is TGCAGCGTGCAGCGGACTAGCGGGGGGGCGGGCACAGATACGCAGTATTTT.

This rearrangement joins TRBV28 to TRBJ1-2; possibly TRBD1 for D (5 bases). CDR3 size: 14 residues. V lost 1 base and J 5 bases, leaving 11 bases between the germline ends. From germline, CDR1 is MDHEN and CDR2 SYDVKM. The DNA of the CDR3 is TGTGCCAGCAGTTTATTGCAGGGCGCATATGGCTACACCTTC. Amino acid sequence: CASSLLQGAYGYTF.

J is TRBJ2-1 and V is TRBV30, with 8 bases fitting TRBD2. Germline values: CDR1 GTSNPN, CDR2 SVGIG (reference sequence). After removal of 5 bases from V and 1 base from J, the junction contained 7 bases not matched to a gene. The CDR3 totals 15 residues. The CDR3 nucleotides are TGTGCCTGGGGACGAAGCGGGGGTTCCTACAATGAGCAGTTCTTC. Translation: CAWGRSGGSYNEQFF.

The genes are TRBV18 and TRBJ1-1, with 8 bases aligning to TRBD1. Germline V gene lookup returns CDR1 KGHSH and CDR2 LQKENI. CDR3 length: 20 amino acids. V trimming: 3 bases; J trimming: 0 bases; junction bases outside the gene matches: 18. The CDR3 sequence is CASSPRQGFEPYEVNTEAFF. The CDR3 DNA reads TGTGCCAGCTCACCTCGACAGGGGTTTGAGCCGTATGAAGTGAACACTGAAGCTTTCTTT. Full variable domain (missing parts from reference TRBV18 and TRBJ1-1): NAGVMQNPRHLVRRRGQEARLRCSPMKGHSHVYWYRQLPEEGLKFMVYLQKENIIDESGMPKERFSAEFPKEGPSILRIQQVVRGDSAAYFCASSPRQGFEPYEVNTEAFFGQGTRLTVV.

The chain links TRBV7-2 to TRBJ2-3; no firm D call. The length of the CDR3 is 13 residues. Trimming removed 2 bases from V and 1 base from J, with 4 bases in between. Germline V gene lookup returns CDR1 SGHTA and CDR2 FQGNSA. As DNA, the CDR3 is TGTGCCAGCAGCTTAACTGGCACAGATACGCAGTATTTT. It specifies CASSLTGTDTQYF.

The chain links TRBV7-9 to TRBJ1-6; perhaps TRBD1 as D (6 bases). V was clipped by 3 bases and J by 10 bases, with 13 bases between them. Looked up from germline, CDR1 is SEHNR and CDR2 is FQNEAQ (reference sequence). The CDR3 is 14 amino acids. The CDR3 region is CASSLNRVESPLHF. The DNA for the CDR3 is TGTGCCAGCAGCTTGAACAGGGTTGAGTCACCCCTCCACTTT. Using reference TRBV7-9 and TRBJ1-6 for the parts outside the CDR3, the full variable domain is DTGVSQNPRHKITKRGQNVTFRCDPISEHNRLYWYRQTLGQGPEFLTYFQNEAQLEKSRLLSDRFSAERPKGSFSTLEIQRTEQGDSAMYLCASSLNRVESPLHFGNGTRLTVT.

The chain is built from TRBV6-6 and TRBJ2-7; maybe TRBD2 (5 bases). Germline V gives CDR1 MNHNY, CDR2 SVGAGI (reference sequence). The CDR3 has 14 residues. V was trimmed by 7 bases and J by 5 bases, leaving 18 bases between them. CDR3 coding DNA: TGTGCCAGCACCCCGTCCGGACGTAGCGACGAGCAGTACTTC. The encoded protein is CASTPSGRSDEQYF.

The count of this clone is one. The CDR3 is CASSQLLRKRGQNTEAFF. The CDR3 DNA is TGTGCCAGCAGCCAACTCCTCCGTAAAAGGGGGCAGAACACTGAAGCTTTCTTT. This chain links TRBV3-1 (or the pseudogene TRBV3-2) with TRBJ1-1; 7 bases are a match to TRBD1. In germline, CDR1 is LGHDT, CDR2 YNNKEL (reference sequence). Unmatched junction bases numbered 13, after V lost 2 bases and J lost 1 base. There are 18 residues in the CDR3.